These 20 T cell receptor beta chains came from one sample sequenced in a study of cytomegalovirus exposure and HLA in healthy donors. PCR employed 60 Vbeta and 13 Jbeta primers. Produced via immunoSEQ multiplex PCR; TCRdb's table is partial and in-frame only. The data show 150,000 to 200,000 clones, more than 60% seen once. Sequences were obtained from PBMCs. Every receptor here comes from a man aged 18 to 30 in good health and CMV-seronegative.

This clone was detected only once. The V gene is TRBV2, the J gene TRBJ1-1; D is uncertain. Germline V gives CDR1 SNHLY, CDR2 FYNNEI. Trimming removed 6 bases from V and 5 bases from J, with 10 bases in between. The CDR3 extends over 12 amino acids. CDR3 loop: CASRLTPTEAFF. CDR3 coding DNA: TGTGCCAGCAGATTAACACCAACTGAAGCTTTCTTT.

The chain links TRBV14 to TRBJ2-5; 15 nucleotides agree with TRBD2. CDR1 SGHDN and CDR2 FVKESK come from the germline V gene. Germline trimming cut 1 base from V and 5 bases from J; bases unmatched to any gene: 8. The CDR3 spans 18 residues. As DNA, the CDR3 is TGTGCCAGCAGCCAAGGGTGGACTAGCGGGGGGGCCGGCGAGACCCAGTACTTC. It is translated as CASSQGWTSGGAGETQYF.

This clone is a singleton in its sample. V usage is TRBV5-4 and J usage is TRBJ1-2; no definite D call. This CDR3 is built from 14 residues. Trimming took 0 bases from V and 3 from J, leaving 9 bases between them. The V gene's germline CDR1 is SGHNT and CDR2 YYREEE (reference sequence). CDR3 coding DNA: TGTGCCAGCAGCTTGGACCAGAGGGACTATGGCTACACCTTC. Protein sequence: CASSLDQRDYGYTF. The variable domain in full, completed from reference TRBV5-4 and TRBJ1-2, reads ETGVTQSPTHLIKTRGQQVTLRCSSQSGHNTVSWYQQALGQGPQFIFQYYREEENGRGNFPPRFSGLQFPNYSSELNVNALELDDSALYLCASSLDQRDYGYTFGSGTRLTVV.

A few counts support this clone. V is TRBV2 and J is TRBJ1-1, with D tentatively TRBD1 (5 bases). Germline lookup yields CDR1 SNHLY and CDR2 FYNNEI. This CDR3 spans 13 amino acids. V shed 7 bases and J shed 3 bases, with 12 bases lying between them. The CDR3 spells CASMPTDYTEAFF. The CDR3 DNA reads TGTGCCAGCATGCCGACAGACTACACTGAAGCTTTCTTT.

The J gene is TRBJ1-4, the V gene TRBV9; 9 bases agree with TRBD1. Germline CDR1 is SGDLS and CDR2 is YYNGEE. The CDR3 runs 15 residues. Trimming at V came to 3 bases and at J to 5 bases, leaving 5 bases not matched to a gene. CDR3 DNA sequence: TGTGCCAGCAGCGCCGCAGACAGGGGGAATGAAAAACTGTTTTTT. Protein product: CASSAADRGNEKLFF.

The chain couples TRBV14 to TRBJ2-3, with D unresolved. The CDR3 contains 16 residues. Trimming left V 3 bases short and J 2 bases short, with 15 bases between. CDR1 and CDR2 (germline): SGHDN, FVKESK. Here the CDR3 DNA reads TGTGCCAGCAGCCAGGGCACAGACACCCTCACAGATACGCAGTATTTT. Encoded protein: CASSQGTDTLTDTQYF.

This clone was detected once. The V call is TRBV4-1, the J call TRBJ2-2; D not resolved. The CDR3 loop spans 14 amino acids. V lost 0 bases and J 6 bases, leaving 8 bases between the germline ends. Germline lookup yields CDR1 MGHRA and CDR2 YSYEKL. In DNA form, the CDR3 reads TGCGCCAGCAGCCAAGATTTTCTTGCCGGGGAGCTGTTTTTT. As protein: CASSQDFLAGELFF.

The chain carries TRBV29-1 and TRBJ2-7; 10 bases align to TRBD1. V trimming: 2 bases; J trimming: 3 bases; junction bases outside the gene matches: 1. The CDR3 length is 13 residues. Germline values: CDR1 SQVTM, CDR2 ANQGSEA. CDR3 coding DNA: TGCAGCGTTGAACGGACAGGGGGCTACGAGCAGTACTTC. This sequence encodes CSVERTGGYEQYF.

This clone was recorded only once. This chain joins TRBV30 and TRBJ1-2; possible D gene TRBD1, 5 bases. The V gene's germline CDR1 is GTSNPN and CDR2 SVGIG (reference sequence). V lost 0 bases, J lost 8 bases, and 16 bases lay in between. This CDR3 is 14 amino acids long. The CDR3 DNA is TGTGCCTGGAGTGTAAAGACGGGGACTGAGGGCTACACCTTC. Translating it yields CAWSVKTGTEGYTF.

The chain carries TRBV5-1 and TRBJ2-1; a possible D gene is TRBD2 (5 bases). This CDR3 is built from 14 residues. Germline CDR1 SGHRS, CDR2 YFSETQ. The V gene lost 4 bases and the J gene lost 7 bases, with 15 bases spanning the gap. The CDR3 nucleotides read TGCGCCAGCAGCCGACCGGAGGCGGCGAATGAGCAGTTCTTC. Protein: CASSRPEAANEQFF. The whole variable domain, filled in from reference TRBV5-1 and TRBJ2-1, reads KAGVTQTPRYLIKTRGQQVTLSCSPISGHRSVSWYQQTPGQGLQFLFEYFSETQRNKGNFPGRFSGRQFSNSRSEMNVSTLELGDSALYLCASSRPEAANEQFFGPGTRLTVL.

The chain's CDR3 is CASSPGHTNYGYTF. The CDR3 coding sequence is TGTGCCAGCAGCCCGGGACACACTAACTATGGCTACACCTTC. This chain connects TRBV11-2 to TRBJ1-2; possibly TRBD1 for D (6 bases). Germline CDR1 is SGHAT and CDR2 is FQNNGV. The CDR3 totals 14 residues. V shed 5 bases and J shed 0 bases, with 10 bases lying between them.

The genes are TRBV6-1 and TRBJ2-5; a possible D gene is TRBD2 (6 bases). Germline assignment: CDR1 MNHNS and CDR2 SASEGT. The ends were cut back, 1 base at V and 6 bases at J, with 9 bases in the middle. CDR3 length: 13 amino acids. This CDR3 reads CASSEGRGQTQYF. For the CDR3, the DNA is TGTGCCAGCAGTGAAGGGCGGGGACAGACCCAGTACTTC.

This clone occurred a few times. The CDR3 DNA reads as TGTGCCAGCAGCCTCCAAGAGACCCAGTACTTC. It specifies CASSLQETQYF. This chain links TRBV13 with TRBJ2-5; no reliable D call. Trimming took off 5 bases at V and 1 base at J, with 2 bases between the two ends. This CDR3 is 11 amino acids long. Germline V gene sequence: CDR1 PRHDT, CDR2 FYEKMQ (reference sequence). Based on the CDR3 plus reference TRBV13 and TRBJ2-5, the full variable domain is AAGVIQSPRHLIKEKRETATLKCYPIPRHDTVYWYQQGPGQDPQFLISFYEKMQSDKGSIPDRFSAQQFSDYHSELNMSSLELGDSALYFCASSLQETQYFGPGTRLLVL.

The chain joins TRBV7-2 to TRBJ2-7, with D tentatively TRBD2 (6 bases). With 6 bases removed from V and 2 bases from J, the gap between germline ends came to 14 bases. Germline V lookup: CDR1 SGHTA, CDR2 FQGNSA. The CDR3 spans 14 residues. The CDR3 protein is CASRYGTETYEQYF. The CDR3 DNA reads TGTGCCAGCAGGTACGGGACTGAGACCTACGAGCAGTACTTC.

The CDR3 protein is CSVQGKGQPQHF. The CDR3 DNA reads TGCAGCGTACAGGGAAAAGGGCAGCCCCAGCATTTT. The chain employs TRBV29-1 and TRBJ1-5; D is perhaps TRBD1 (6 bases). V gave up 6 bases and J gave up 7 bases, with 13 bases separating them. Germline loops: CDR1 SQVTM, CDR2 ANQGSEA. The CDR3 has 12 residues.

This chain joins TRBV10-3 and TRBJ2-1, with 7 nucleotides matching TRBD2. Germline CDR1 and CDR2: ENHRY and SYGVKD. CDR3 length: 15 amino acids. The trim removed 5 bases at V and 1 base at J, leaving 5 bases unmatched. The CDR3 nucleotides read TGTGCCATCAGTCAAGCGGGGCGGTCCTACAATGAGCAGTTCTTC. Translation gives CAISQAGRSYNEQFF.

In DNA form, the CDR3 reads TGTGCCAGCAGTTTCCGTCCGGGACAGGGGGGCTACGAGCAGTACTTC. This encodes CASSFRPGQGGYEQYF. The rearrangement uses TRBV27 and TRBJ2-7; 11 positions agree with TRBD1. Trimming at V came to 3 bases and at J to 3 bases, leaving 7 bases not matched to a gene. The CDR3 loop spans 16 amino acids. The germline V gene has CDR1 MNHEY and CDR2 SMNVEV (reference sequence).

This clone appeared a single time. CDR3 sequence: CASHFGAQETQYF. CDR3 nucleotides: TGTGCCAGCCACTTCGGTGCCCAAGAGACCCAGTACTTC. This chain links TRBV5-6 with TRBJ2-5; D is uncertain. Trimming pared 7 bases from V and 1 base from J, leaving 11 bases between. The CDR3 is 13 residues long. CDR1 is SGHDT, CDR2 YYEEEE, per germline.

The chain has TRBV25-1 and TRBJ1-1, with TRBD1 identical over 7 bases. J gave up 4 bases and V 8 bases, and 10 bases lay outside the gene matches. The CDR3 is 14 residues long. The germline gives CDR1 MGHDK, CDR2 SYGVNS. CDR3 amino acids: CASGRQGWSTEAFF. The CDR3 coding sequence is TGTGCCAGCGGTCGACAGGGTTGGAGCACTGAAGCTTTCTTT. Complete variable domain (other parts from reference TRBV25-1 and TRBJ1-1): EADIYQTPRYLVIGTGKKITLECSQTMGHDKMYWYQQDPGMELHLIHYSYGVNSTEKGDLSSESTVSRIRTEHFPLTLESARPSHTSQYLCASGRQGWSTEAFFGQGTRLTVV.

V and J are TRBV19 and TRBJ1-3; 9 bases are a match to TRBD1. There are 14 residues in the CDR3. CDR1 is LNHDA, CDR2 SQIVND, per germline (reference sequence). V lost 5 bases to trimming and J lost 6 bases; unmatched junction nucleotides: 5. The CDR3 loop is CASSHRTGENTIYF. CDR3 in DNA: TGTGCCAGTAGTCACCGGACAGGGGAAAACACCATATATTTT.